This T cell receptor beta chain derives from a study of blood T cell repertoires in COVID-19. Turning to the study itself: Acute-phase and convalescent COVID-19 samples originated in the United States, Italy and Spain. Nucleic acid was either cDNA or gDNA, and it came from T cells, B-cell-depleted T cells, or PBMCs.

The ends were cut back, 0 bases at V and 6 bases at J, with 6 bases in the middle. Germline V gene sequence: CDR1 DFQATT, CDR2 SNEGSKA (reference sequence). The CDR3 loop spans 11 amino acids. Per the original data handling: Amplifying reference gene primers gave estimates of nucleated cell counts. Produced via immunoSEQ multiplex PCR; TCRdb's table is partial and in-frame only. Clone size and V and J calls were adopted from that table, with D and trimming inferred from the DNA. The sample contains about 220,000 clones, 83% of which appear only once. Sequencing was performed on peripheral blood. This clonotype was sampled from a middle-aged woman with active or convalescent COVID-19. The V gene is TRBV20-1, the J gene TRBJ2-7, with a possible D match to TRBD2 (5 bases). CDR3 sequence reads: CSARDGSEQYF. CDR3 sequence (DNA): TGCAGTGCTAGAGATGGGAGCGAGCAGTACTTC.